This TCR beta chain was recovered during a study of T cells in Graves' hyperthyroidism and ophthalmopathy. Uncontrolled infection, other autoimmune disease, pregnancy or lactation barred patients from enrollment. Extraction of PBMCs used around 9.6 ml of fresh peripheral blood. Study-wide findings and caveats: Blood also held most thyroid clonotypes expanded beyond 0.001. Ophthalmopathy prediction by the model preceded onset by a median roughly 6 months.

Amplification of TCR beta CDR3 regions used RNA as the template. A set of HTBI primers served as the primers for a first-round RT-PCR of the TCR CDR3. Using its own MiXCR run on the multiplex PCR reads, TCRdb lists one record per CDR3 protein. This table holds 300,000 to 450,000 distinct CDR3 sequences, 15% to 17% found once. This clonotype was recorded many times. Its antigen is not identified. Germline V gives CDR1 LGHDT, CDR2 YNNKEL (reference sequence). This CDR3 region has 13 residues. V lost 4 bases and J lost 4, with 10 bases in between. The rearrangement uses TRBV3-1 and TRBJ1-1; D may be TRBD1 (5 bases). Sequencing was carried out using blood. This TCR came from a woman aged 18-29 years with Graves' hyperthyroidism that later progressed to Graves' ophthalmopathy. CDR3 sequence: CASSPLTGTEAFF. The CDR3 nucleotides are TGTGCCAGCAGCCCCCTCACAGGCACTGAAGCTTTCTTT.